Listed here are 14 T cell receptor beta chains from one sample, sequenced in a study of blood T cell repertoires in COVID-19. Only in-frame clones appear in the TCRdb table, and some are missing; sequencing was by immunoSEQ multiplex PCR. The sample carries about 70,000 clones, 65% to 90% recorded once. Source material: peripheral blood. The receptors here all came from a man under 40 with COVID-19, enrolled during active disease.

This chain uses TRBV5-1 with TRBJ2-2; 11 nucleotides align to TRBD2. Trimming took 2 bases from V and 3 from J; bases not matched to a gene: 3. Per germline, CDR1 SGHRS and CDR2 YFSETQ. The CDR3 is 16 amino acids. The CDR3 loop reads CASSLSSGRYTGELFF. The CDR3 coding sequence is TGCGCCAGCAGCTTATCTAGCGGGAGGTACACCGGGGAGCTGTTTTTT.

The V call is TRBV5-5, the J call TRBJ2-3; 11 bases fit TRBD1. V shed 0 bases and J 5 bases; nucleotides not matched to a gene: 2. The CDR3 has 15 residues. Germline values: CDR1 SGHKS, CDR2 YYEKEE (reference sequence). The CDR3 protein is CASSLEGTGGDTQYF. The CDR3 region has the DNA TGTGCCAGCAGCTTGGAAGGGACAGGGGGAGATACGCAGTATTTT.

The chain recombines TRBV10-1 with TRBJ2-5; 11 bases align to TRBD2. The ends lost 5 bases at V and 0 bases at J; junction bases unmatched: 2. This CDR3 contains 15 residues. Germline-derived CDR1 and CDR2 are WNHNN and SYGVQD (reference sequence). For the CDR3, the DNA is TGCGCCAGCAGTCCGGGACTAGCGGACCAAGAGACCCAGTACTTC. This translates into CASSPGLADQETQYF.

This clone occurred a few times. The chain employs TRBV25-1 and TRBJ2-7; D gene unclear. Germline V gene sequence: CDR1 MGHDK, CDR2 SYGVNS. V lost 3 bases, J lost 3 bases, and 12 bases lay in between. The CDR3 is 14 amino acids. The CDR3 region is CASSDPYGDYEQYF. CDR3 DNA sequence: TGTGCCAGCAGTGATCCATATGGAGACTACGAGCAGTACTTC.

The rearrangement links TRBV2 to TRBJ1-5; maybe TRBD1 (5 bases). The CDR3 has 17 residues. V shed 4 bases and J shed 6 bases, with 22 bases lying between them. CDR1 is SNHLY, CDR2 FYNNEI, per germline. This CDR3 reads CASSGGTRRGVGQPQHF. For the CDR3, the DNA is TGTGCCAGCAGTGGCGGGACCCGGAGAGGGGTCGGTCAGCCCCAGCATTTT. The full variable domain, completed using reference TRBV2 and TRBJ1-5, is EPEVTQTPSHQVTQMGQEVILRCVPISNHLYFYWYRQILGQKVEFLVSFYNNEISEKSEIFDDQFSVERPDGSNFTLKIRSTKLEDSAMYFCASSGGTRRGVGQPQHFGDGTRLSIL.

This rearrangement joins TRBV28 to TRBJ1-5, with D perhaps TRBD1 (6 bases). The CDR3 is 14 amino acids. CDR1 is MDHEN and CDR2 is SYDVKM in the germline V gene. Deletions cut 10 bases from V and 2 bases from J, with 15 bases between. The CDR3 is CATARDIGNQPQHF. As DNA, the CDR3 is TGTGCCACTGCAAGGGACATCGGCAATCAGCCCCAGCATTTT.

V usage is TRBV6-5 and J usage is TRBJ1-2; 7 bases are a match to TRBD1. The germline V gene has CDR1 MNHEY and CDR2 SVGAGI. The CDR3 runs to 14 residues. With 6 bases clipped from V and 8 bases from J, the junction kept 12 bases outside the gene matches. The chain's CDR3 is CASRRRGDDTGYTF. The CDR3 DNA reads as TGTGCCAGCAGGCGCAGGGGGGATGATACGGGCTACACCTTC.

The J gene is TRBJ1-1, the V gene TRBV5-6, with TRBD1 matching over 9 bases. The CDR3 consists of 13 residues. Germline V gene lookup returns CDR1 SGHDT and CDR2 YYEEEE. V was pared by 2 bases and J by 7 bases, with 3 bases of the junction left unmatched. The CDR3 DNA sequence: TGTGCCAGCAGCTTCGGACAGGGGAGTGAAGCTTTCTTT. Translation gives CASSFGQGSEAFF.

J is TRBJ2-5 and V is TRBV7-3; 11 bases line up with TRBD2. V trimming: 2 bases; J trimming: 5 bases; junction bases outside the gene matches: 13. This CDR3 has 18 residues. The V gene's germline CDR1 is SGHTA and CDR2 FQGTGA. The CDR3 spells CASSLLAGGLGNLETQYF. CDR3 coding DNA: TGTGCCAGCAGCTTATTAGCGGGAGGGCTAGGAAATTTGGAGACCCAGTACTTC.

V gene TRBV5-1 combines with J gene TRBJ1-4; unclear D gene. CDR1 is SGHRS and CDR2 is YFSETQ in the germline V gene. CDR3 length: 15 amino acids. V lost 0 bases, J lost 8 bases, and 14 bases lay in between. CDR3: CASSLVPGFREKLFF. CDR3 DNA sequence: TGCGCCAGCAGCTTGGTACCGGGGTTTAGAGAAAAACTGTTTTTT.

The rearrangement joins TRBV6-5 to TRBJ1-2; tentatively, D is TRBD1 (5 bases). The germline V gene has CDR1 MNHEY and CDR2 SVGAGI. Trimming removed 1 base at V and 8 bases at J, with 14 bases between. This CDR3 has 14 amino acids. In DNA form, the CDR3 reads TGTGCCAGCAGTTACTGGGGCTCAACAGAGGGCTACACCTTC. Translated: CASSYWGSTEGYTF.

This clone was seen just once. The gene calls are TRBV25-1 and TRBJ1-1; 9 nucleotides match TRBD1. This CDR3 is 14 amino acids long. Germline V gene lookup returns CDR1 MGHDK and CDR2 SYGVNS. V lost 8 bases, J lost 1 base, and 5 bases stayed unmatched. The CDR3 sequence is CASVPDRGNTEAFF. Written as DNA, the CDR3 is TGTGCCAGCGTTCCGGACAGGGGGAACACTGAAGCTTTCTTT.

V gene TRBV28 combines with J gene TRBJ2-1, with TRBD2 matching 7 bases. Per germline, CDR1 MDHEN and CDR2 SYDVKM. The length of the CDR3 is 14 residues. The V gene end was trimmed by 5 bases and the J gene end by 3 bases; junction bases not matched to a gene: 4. The CDR3 DNA follows: TGTGCCAGCAGTCGAAGCGGGAACTACAATGAGCAGTTCTTC. Translating it yields CASSRSGNYNEQFF.

The CDR3 DNA follows: TGTGCCAGCAGCCCCAGGGTGGGGGGCGAGCAGTACTTC. Amino acid sequence: CASSPRVGGEQYF. The rearrangement joins TRBV7-2 to TRBJ2-7; TRBD2 might be the D (6 bases). The CDR3 covers 13 residues. V lost 5 bases to trimming and J lost 6 bases, with 14 bases between them. Germline CDR1 is SGHTA and CDR2 is FQGNSA.